This TCR beta chain was captured by sequencing in a study of Ad26.COV2.S vaccination and SARS-CoV-2 variants. Study in general: A participant enrolled in the COV1001 Ad26.COV2.S trial arm provided the sample. Study results and limitations: Vaccine recipients and placebo recipients showed similar non-spike TCR breadth. Measurements of TCR breadth and depth may have given underestimates of the total T cell responses. Vaccine recipients surpassed placebo recipients in spike-specific TCR breadth.

About this clone itself: Its antigen is not identified.

The CDR3 spans 14 residues. Trimming removed 4 bases at V and 8 bases at J, with 14 bases between. Germline V gives CDR1 SGHTA, CDR2 FQGNSA. The treatment was: 15 to 20 received Ad26.COV2.S at low or high dose, single or two shots; 5 received placebo; per-sample allocation not given. Specimen acquisition occurred on day 63 following the initial vaccine or placebo injection. Profiling relied on immunoSEQ multiplex PCR, and the TCRdb table lists in-frame clones only, not all of them. The profile shows approximately 500,000 clones, around nine tenths of them singletons. Sequences were derived from peripheral blood, sampled in a trial of Ad26.COV2.S vaccine versus placebo. The sequence was obtained from a person aged 18-60 years who received the Ad26.COV2.S COVID-19 vaccine or a placebo. The chain employs TRBV7-2 and TRBJ1-4; D uncertain. The DNA of the CDR3 is TGTGCCAGCAGCTCTGGGAACATCGGGGAAAAACTGTTTTTT. This sequence encodes CASSSGNIGEKLFF.